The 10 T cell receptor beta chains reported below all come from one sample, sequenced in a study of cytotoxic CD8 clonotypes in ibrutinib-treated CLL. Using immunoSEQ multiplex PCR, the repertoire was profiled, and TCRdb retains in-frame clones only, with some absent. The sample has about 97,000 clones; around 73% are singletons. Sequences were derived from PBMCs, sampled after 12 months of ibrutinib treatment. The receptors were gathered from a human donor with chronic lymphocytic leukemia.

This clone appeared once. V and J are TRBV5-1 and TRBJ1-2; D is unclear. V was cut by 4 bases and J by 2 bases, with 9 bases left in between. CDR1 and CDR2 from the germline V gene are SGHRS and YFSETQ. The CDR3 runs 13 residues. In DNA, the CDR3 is TGCGCCAGCAGCCCGGCTGACAACTATGGCTACACCTTC. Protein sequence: CASSPADNYGYTF.

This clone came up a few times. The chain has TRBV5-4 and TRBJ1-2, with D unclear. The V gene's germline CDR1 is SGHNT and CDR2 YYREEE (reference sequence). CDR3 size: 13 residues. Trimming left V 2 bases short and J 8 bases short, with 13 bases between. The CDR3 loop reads CASSLEGRRGYTF. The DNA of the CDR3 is TGTGCCAGCAGCTTAGAAGGCCGTCGGGGCTACACCTTC.

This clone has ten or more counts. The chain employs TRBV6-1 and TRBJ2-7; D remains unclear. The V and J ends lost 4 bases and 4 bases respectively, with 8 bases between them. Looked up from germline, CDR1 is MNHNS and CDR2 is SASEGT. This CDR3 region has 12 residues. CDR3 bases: TGTGCCAGCAGTGGGACGGTATACGAGCAGTACTTC. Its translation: CASSGTVYEQYF.

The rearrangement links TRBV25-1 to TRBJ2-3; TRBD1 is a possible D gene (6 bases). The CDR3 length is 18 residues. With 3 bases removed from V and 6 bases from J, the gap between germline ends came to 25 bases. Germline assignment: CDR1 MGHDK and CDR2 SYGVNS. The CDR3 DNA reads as TGTGCCAGCAGTGATACCGAGGTCCACGCCCAGGGGCGGGATACGCAGTATTTT. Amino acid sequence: CASSDTEVHAQGRDTQYF. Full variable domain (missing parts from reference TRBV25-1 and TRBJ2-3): EADIYQTPRYLVIGTGKKITLECSQTMGHDKMYWYQQDPGMELHLIHYSYGVNSTEKGDLSSESTVSRIRTEHFPLTLESARPSHTSQYLCASSDTEVHAQGRDTQYFGPGTRLTVL.

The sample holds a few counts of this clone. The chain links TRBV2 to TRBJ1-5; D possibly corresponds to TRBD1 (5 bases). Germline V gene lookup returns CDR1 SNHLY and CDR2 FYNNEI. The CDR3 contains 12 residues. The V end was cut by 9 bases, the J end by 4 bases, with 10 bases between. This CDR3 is CASNTGNQPQHF. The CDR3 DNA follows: TGTGCCAGTAACACAGGTAATCAGCCCCAGCATTTT.

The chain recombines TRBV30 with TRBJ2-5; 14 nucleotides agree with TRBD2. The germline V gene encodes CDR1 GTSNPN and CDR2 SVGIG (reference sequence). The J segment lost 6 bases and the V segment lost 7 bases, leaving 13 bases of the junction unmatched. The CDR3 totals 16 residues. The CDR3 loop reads CASLTSGGGPRKTQYF. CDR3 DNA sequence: TGTGCCTCACTGACTAGCGGGGGGGGGCCGAGGAAGACCCAGTACTTC.

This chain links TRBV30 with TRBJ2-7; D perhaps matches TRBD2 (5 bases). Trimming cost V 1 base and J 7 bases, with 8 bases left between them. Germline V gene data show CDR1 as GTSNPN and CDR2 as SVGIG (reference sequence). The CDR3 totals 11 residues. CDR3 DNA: TGTGCCTGGAGTGCTTCGGGGGAGCAGTACTTC. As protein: CAWSASGEQYF.

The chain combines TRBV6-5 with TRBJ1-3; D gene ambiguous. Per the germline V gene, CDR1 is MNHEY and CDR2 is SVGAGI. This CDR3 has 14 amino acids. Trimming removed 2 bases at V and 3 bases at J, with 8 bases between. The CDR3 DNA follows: TGTGCCAGCAGTTACACCACAGATGGAAACACCATATATTTT. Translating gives CASSYTTDGNTIYF.

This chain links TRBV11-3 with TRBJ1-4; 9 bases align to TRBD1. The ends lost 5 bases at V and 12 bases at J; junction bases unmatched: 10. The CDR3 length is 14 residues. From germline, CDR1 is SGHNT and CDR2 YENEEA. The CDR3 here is CASSVDRGYVELFF. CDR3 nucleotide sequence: TGTGCCAGCAGCGTCGACAGGGGGTACGTGGAACTGTTTTTT.

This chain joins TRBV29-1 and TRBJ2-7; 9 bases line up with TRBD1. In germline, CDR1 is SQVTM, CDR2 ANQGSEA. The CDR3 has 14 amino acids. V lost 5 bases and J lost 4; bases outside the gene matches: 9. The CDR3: CSVPTGGSRYEQYF. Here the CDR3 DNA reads TGCAGCGTTCCGACAGGGGGGAGTAGGTACGAGCAGTACTTC.